The 18 T cell receptor beta chains in this list originate from one sample, sequenced in a study of blood T cell repertoires in COVID-19. Some clones are missing from TCRdb's copy, which holds only in-frame ones; the method was immunoSEQ multiplex PCR. Altogether 410,000 or so clones are present, about nine tenths being singletons, with the ten largest covering around 1.5%. The sequencing sample was made of peripheral blood. All receptors derive from a woman in her thirties or forties with COVID-19, enrolled during active disease.

The V and J genes are TRBV7-2 and TRBJ1-5, with D perhaps matching TRBD1 (5 bases). The CDR3 totals 14 residues. Germline V lookup: CDR1 SGHTA, CDR2 FQGNSA. With 2 bases removed from V and 5 bases from J, the gap between germline ends came to 10 bases. The CDR3 coding sequence is TGTGCCAGCAGCTTAAATACGGGGGATCAGCCCCAGCATTTT. Translation: CASSLNTGDQPQHF.

This chain uses TRBV30 with TRBJ1-5, with no clear D. Looked up from germline, CDR1 is GTSNPN and CDR2 is SVGIG (reference sequence). V was pared by 0 bases and J by 4 bases, with 10 bases between. This CDR3 region has 14 residues. CDR3: CAWSVPPVNQPQHF. The CDR3 coding sequence is TGTGCCTGGAGTGTACCCCCGGTGAATCAGCCCCAGCATTTT.

V and J are TRBV3-1 (or the pseudogene TRBV3-2) and TRBJ2-3; 11 bases are a match to TRBD2. Looked up from germline, CDR1 is LGHDT and CDR2 is YNNKEL (reference sequence). The CDR3 is made up of 17 amino acids. Trimming removed 5 bases from V and 4 bases from J; junction bases left unmatched: 11. In nucleotides, the CDR3 is TGTGCCAGCAGCAGAATACTAGCGGGAGAGAGCCCAGATACGCAGTATTTT. Its translation: CASSRILAGESPDTQYF.

Only a few counts were recorded for this clone. V and J are TRBV5-1 and TRBJ1-1; no clear D. This CDR3 has 14 residues. CDR1 and CDR2 from the germline V gene are SGHRS and YFSETQ. Trimming removed 4 bases at V and 1 base at J, with 11 bases between. The CDR3 reads CASSPLGRNTEAFF. The CDR3 DNA follows: TGCGCCAGCAGCCCCTTAGGGAGGAACACTGAAGCTTTCTTT.

The genes are TRBV7-9 and TRBJ1-1; 7 nucleotides agree with TRBD1. The CDR3 loop spans 15 amino acids. Per germline, CDR1 SEHNR and CDR2 FQNEAQ (reference sequence). The V gene end was trimmed by 1 base and the J gene end by 2 bases; junction bases not matched to a gene: 4. The CDR3 DNA sequence: TGTGCCAGCAGCTTAGGGACAGGACCCAACACTGAAGCTTTCTTT. Protein product: CASSLGTGPNTEAFF.

The chain is built from TRBV6-2 or TRBV6-3 and TRBJ1-1, with TRBD1 identical over 10 bases. Germline V gene lookup returns CDR1 MNHEY and CDR2 SVGEGT. V shed 0 bases and J 3 bases; nucleotides not matched to a gene: 10. The CDR3 totals 18 residues. The CDR3, as DNA: TGTGCCAGCAGTTACTCGCTCCTGAGGACAGGGGGTGACACTGAAGCTTTCTTT. This codes for CASSYSLLRTGGDTEAFF.

The V gene is TRBV19, the J gene TRBJ2-2, with a weak D call TRBD2 (6 bases). The CDR3 is 14 amino acids. V was trimmed by 8 bases and J by 5 bases, leaving 15 bases between them. The germline gives CDR1 LNHDA, CDR2 SQIVND (reference sequence). The CDR3 nucleotides are TGTGCCAGTTGTGGGGTGGGGAGGACCGGGGAGCTGTTTTTT. Protein: CASCGVGRTGELFF.

This clone was recorded only once. The CDR3 DNA reads TGTGCCACCAGTGATTGGGGGGACGAGCAGTACTTC. Amino acids: CATSDWGDEQYF. The genes are TRBV24-1 and TRBJ2-7; weak D call: TRBD2 (6 bases). Per germline, CDR1 KGHDR and CDR2 SFDVKD. V was trimmed by 2 bases and J by 5 bases, leaving 6 bases between them. The CDR3 contains 12 residues.

The genes are TRBV19 and TRBJ1-1, with 7 bases lining up with TRBD1. Germline V gene data show CDR1 as LNHDA and CDR2 as SQIVND (reference sequence). The V segment lost 5 bases and the J segment 11 bases; nucleotides outside the gene matches: 8. This CDR3 comprises 12 residues. The CDR3 coding sequence is TGTGCCAGTAGTGTGGACAGGCCGTGGGCTTTCTTT. It codes for CASSVDRPWAFF.

This clone was seen just once. The V call is TRBV18, the J call TRBJ1-1; D remains ambiguous. CDR3 length: 15 residues. V gave up 0 bases and J gave up 1 base, with 9 bases separating them. CDR1 and CDR2 (germline): KGHSH, LQKENI. The CDR3 here is CASSPPGRPNTEAFF. CDR3 sequence (DNA): TGTGCCAGCTCACCACCGGGCAGACCGAACACTGAAGCTTTCTTT.

This clone was seen just once. The CDR3 sequence: CASSPRTGVEQFF. In DNA form, the CDR3 reads TGTGCCAGCAGCCCGAGGACAGGGGTTGAGCAGTTCTTC. The chain employs TRBV14 and TRBJ2-1; TRBD1 aligns across 9 bases. The CDR3 has 13 residues. Germline V CDR1 and CDR2: SGHDN, FVKESK. The J segment lost 9 bases and the V segment lost 4 bases, leaving 4 bases of the junction unmatched.

The chain has TRBV3-1 (or the pseudogene TRBV3-2) and TRBJ1-1; D gene uncertain. The CDR3 spans 14 residues. The V gene's germline CDR1 is LGHDT and CDR2 YNNKEL (reference sequence). The V end was cut by 1 base, the J end by 0 bases, with 6 bases between. CDR3 coding DNA: TGTGCCAGCAGCCAAGGCGAACTGAACACTGAAGCTTTCTTT. It translates to CASSQGELNTEAFF.

The J gene is TRBJ2-2, the V gene TRBV12-3 or TRBV12-4; D call uncertain. V gave up 6 bases and J gave up 5 bases, with 4 bases separating them. The CDR3 totals 11 residues. As DNA, the CDR3 is TGTGCCAGCAGGGCAACCGGGGAGCTGTTTTTT. Residues: CASRATGELFF.

This chain uses TRBV3-1 (or the pseudogene TRBV3-2) with TRBJ1-1, with a weak D call TRBD1 (5 bases). Trimming took 3 bases from V and 3 from J, leaving 11 bases between them. The CDR3 totals 14 residues. Germline V gives CDR1 LGHDT, CDR2 YNNKEL (reference sequence). CDR3 in DNA: TGTGCCAGCAGCCACAGGGCGAGCGACACTGAAGCTTTCTTT. Its translation: CASSHRASDTEAFF.

J is TRBJ1-1 and V is TRBV5-1; 7 positions agree with TRBD1. CDR1 is SGHRS and CDR2 is YFSETQ in the germline V gene. V lost 0 bases and J lost 4; bases outside the gene matches: 3. This CDR3 comprises 14 residues. CDR3 sequence (DNA): TGCGCCAGCAGCTTGGGACAGGGCCTCACTGAAGCTTTCTTT. Residues: CASSLGQGLTEAFF.

The rearrangement joins TRBV5-5 to TRBJ2-7, with D possibly being TRBD1 (6 bases). Trimming stripped 1 base from V and 2 bases from J, with 13 bases between. Germline V CDR1 and CDR2: SGHKS, YYEKEE (reference sequence). There are 15 residues in the CDR3. CDR3 DNA sequence: TGTGCCAGCAGCTTGTGGCCAGGGGAAACCTACGAGCAGTACTTC. This gives the protein CASSLWPGETYEQYF.

The gene calls are TRBV29-1 and TRBJ2-7, with D possibly being TRBD1 (5 bases). Trimming removed 4 bases at V and 5 bases at J, with 12 bases between. From germline, CDR1 is SQVTM and CDR2 ANQGSEA. CDR3 size: 12 residues. CDR3 DNA: TGCAGCGTTGGTCAGGGTCCCCACGAGCAGTACTTC. It is translated as CSVGQGPHEQYF.

This chain joins TRBV6-2 or TRBV6-3 and TRBJ2-5; TRBD1 is a possible D gene (5 bases). From germline, CDR1 is MNHEY and CDR2 SVGEGT. This CDR3 contains 16 residues. With 3 bases removed from V and 0 bases from J, the gap between germline ends came to 14 bases. The CDR3 coding sequence is TGTGCCAGCAGTTATAGGGGCAGTTTGGACCAAGAGACCCAGTACTTC. Translating it yields CASSYRGSLDQETQYF.